The 15 T cell receptor beta chains reported below all come from one sample, sequenced in a study of esophageal squamous cell carcinoma under preoperative chemotherapy. TCRdb recomputed calls from the PCR reads with MiXCR, one row per CDR3 protein. Counted here are about 30,000 distinct CDR3 sequences, roughly 48% occurring once; the ten biggest clones make up more than 10%. Time point: before preoperative PTX-NDP chemotherapy. The specimen was obtained from a patient given preoperative chemotherapy. The receptors were sampled from a human donor with esophageal squamous cell carcinoma. The donor label of this sample is uncertain.

This clonotype was seen many times. V usage is TRBV10-3 and J usage is TRBJ2-3; D is uncertain. This CDR3 is built from 14 residues. Germline V lookup: CDR1 ENHRY, CDR2 SYGVKD. Trimming cost V 6 bases and J 3 bases, with 13 bases left between them. Here the CDR3 DNA reads TGTGCCATCAGGGGGTGGCAGGCGACAGATACGCAGTATTTT. Residues: CAIRGWQATDTQYF.

This clonotype was observed at least ten times. The V gene is TRBV7-2, the J gene TRBJ2-7; 9 bases match TRBD1. The germline gives CDR1 SGHTA, CDR2 FQGNSA. The CDR3 has 13 residues. V lost 1 base, J lost 6 bases, and 1 base stayed unmatched. In nucleotides, the CDR3 is TGTGCCAGCAGCTTAGGGGACAGGGCCGAGCAGTACTTC. It specifies CASSLGDRAEQYF.

This clonotype appeared once. One end of the junction fails to match germline, which may point to a read error. This chain uses TRBV7-8 with TRBJ2-1; 13 bases match TRBD2. CDR3 length: 16 amino acids. CDR1 and CDR2 (germline): SGHVS, FQNEAQ. DNA of the CDR3: TGTGCCAGCAAAGGAAGGACTAGCGGGGGCTACGGTGAGCTGTTCTTC. Its protein is CASKGRTSGGYGELFF.

This clonotype was seen a few times. J is TRBJ2-1 and V is TRBV6-1; TRBD2 aligns across 9 bases. With V trimmed by 1 base and J by 13 bases, 11 bases remained unmatched. The CDR3 sequence is 15 residues long. The V gene's germline CDR1 is MNHNS and CDR2 SASEGT. The CDR3 protein is CASSEDAGGPETQFF. In nucleotides, the CDR3 is TGTGCCAGCAGTGAAGACGCGGGAGGGCCAGAGACCCAGTTCTTC.

The rearrangement uses TRBV7-2 and TRBJ2-1; 8 positions agree with TRBD1. V lost 5 bases, J lost 3 bases, and 9 bases stayed unmatched. Germline V gene data show CDR1 as SGHTA and CDR2 as FQGNSA. The CDR3 sequence is 16 residues long. The CDR3 reads CASSRGTGGLYNEQFF. CDR3 coding DNA: TGTGCCAGCAGCCGCGGTACAGGGGGTCTCTACAATGAGCAGTTCTTC.

This clonotype was seen only once. The gene calls are TRBV7-4 and TRBJ2-2, with D perhaps matching TRBD1 or TRBD2 (5 bases each). This CDR3 is 15 amino acids long. Germline CDR1 reads SGHVT; CDR2 reads SQSDAQ. V lost 5 bases to trimming and J lost 16 bases, with 26 bases between them. The CDR3 protein is CASSRQAANTGTQFF. CDR3 sequence (DNA): TGTGCCAGCAGCCGGCAGGCAGCGAACACCGGGACGCAGTTTTTT.

This clonotype has only a few counts. The rearrangement joins TRBV6-1 to TRBJ1-5; 8 positions match TRBD1. Trimming removed 8 bases from V and 0 bases from J; junction bases left unmatched: 3. CDR1 and CDR2 (germline): MNHNS, SASEGT. The CDR3 length is 14 residues. The CDR3 DNA follows: TGTGCCAGCGACAGGGGACTTAGCAATCAGCCCCAGCATTTT. Translated: CASDRGLSNQPQHF.

This clonotype was picked up a small number of times. The chain couples TRBV7-2 to TRBJ2-7, with TRBD2 identical over 11 bases. Germline values: CDR1 SGHTA, CDR2 FQGNSA. V was pared by 1 base and J by 6 bases, with 20 bases of the junction left unmatched. The CDR3 is 20 amino acids. The CDR3 sequence is CASSLDFGPIAGGRAGEQYF. CDR3 coding DNA: TGTGCCAGCAGCTTAGATTTTGGGCCCATAGCGGGAGGGCGGGCGGGCGAGCAGTACTTC.

This clonotype was picked up many times. The chain employs TRBV6-5 and TRBJ2-5; no firm D call. The CDR3 contains 14 residues. The germline V gene has CDR1 MNHEY and CDR2 SVGAGI. V was trimmed by 7 bases and J by 2 bases, leaving 14 bases between them. Here the CDR3 DNA reads TGTGCCAGCAAGAACGGCGGCAGACAAGAGACCCAGTACTTC. This translates into CASKNGGRQETQYF.

Remarks on this clonotype: One end of the junction varies from germline; a read error may be responsible. This chain connects TRBV6-1 to TRBJ2-6, with D unclear. This CDR3 contains 14 residues. The V gene's germline CDR1 is MNHNS and CDR2 SASEGT. The CDR3 nucleotides read TGTGCCAGCAAGAACGGCGGCAGACAAGACGCCCAGTCTTTC. Residues: CASKNGGRQDAQSF.

The V call is TRBV12-3 or TRBV12-4, the J call TRBJ2-4, with D perhaps TRBD1 (5 bases). This CDR3 has 14 residues. CDR3 nucleotides: TGTGCGGGGCTCTGGGGCCGTGCCAAAAACATTCAGTACTTC. Translation: CAGLWGRAKNIQYF.

This chain connects TRBV20-1 to TRBJ2-7; 8 bases match TRBD2. Germline CDR1 and CDR2: DFQATT and SNEGSKA (reference sequence). The CDR3 has 17 amino acids. V lost 4 bases and J lost 4; bases outside the gene matches: 18. CDR3 in DNA: TGCAGTGCTACCGGGACACCCGGGGGGGGGCTCGGGTACGAGCAGTACTTC. This encodes CSATGTPGGGLGYEQYF.

Comments on this clonotype: One end of the junction does not line up with germline, which may come from a read error. This chain links TRBV7-3 with TRBJ2-4, with a weak D call TRBD2 (7 bases). CDR1 is SGHTA, CDR2 FQGTGA, per germline. This CDR3 region has 17 residues. CDR3 sequence reads: CASSSGPGGGNKNIQYF. CDR3 sequence (DNA): TGTGCCAGCAGCTCGGGACCGGGGGGCGGGAACAAAAACATCCAGTACTTC. Supplemented by reference TRBV7-3 and TRBJ2-4, the full variable domain reads GAGVSQTPSNKVTEKGKYVELRCDPISGHTALYWYRQSLGQGPEFLIYFQGTGAADDSGLPNDRFFAVRPEGSVSTLKIQRTERGDSAVYLCASSSGPGGGNKNIQYFGAGTRLSVL.

This clonotype has ten or more counts. V gene TRBV7-6 combines with J gene TRBJ2-7; no clear D gene. V lost 1 base and J lost 0, with 10 bases in between. The CDR3 has 15 amino acids. The germline CDR1 and CDR2 sequences are SGHVS and FNYEAQ. CDR3 in DNA: TGTGCCAGCAGCTTAGGGGATAGCAGCTCCTACGAGCAGTACTTC. This translates into CASSLGDSSSYEQYF.

In this sample, this clonotype turned up a few times. This chain links TRBV7-6 with TRBJ2-2, with 10 bases fitting TRBD2. Trimming at V came to 5 bases and at J to 0 bases, leaving 12 bases not matched to a gene. The CDR3 covers 19 residues. Germline values: CDR1 SGHVS, CDR2 FNYEAQ. The CDR3, as DNA: TGTGCCAGCAGCCCGTTCCAACTAGCGGGAAGCACGAACACCGGGGAGCTGTTTTTT. Amino acids: CASSPFQLAGSTNTGELFF.